The source of this T cell receptor (beta chain) is a study of T cells in tuberculosis. In the study overall: T cells were selected with CD1B tetramers loaded with glucose monomycolate.

V trimming: 4 bases; J trimming: 10 bases; junction bases outside the gene matches: 3. This CDR3 spans 13 amino acids. Germline CDR1 is SNHLY and CDR2 is FYNNEI. Whole-study findings and limits: Some low-affinity tetramer-binding T cells may be absent from this sample.

This clone has just a few counts. Thawed, overnight-rested PBMC were stained with GMM-loaded CD1B tetramer, viability dye and anti-CD3, then sorted. C32 glucose monomycolate from Rhodococcus equi was loaded onto the CD1B tetramers. Sequencing of TCR-alpha and TCR-beta chains was unpaired. Method: immunoSEQ multiplex PCR; TCRdb's copy keeps in-frame clones and lacks some. The data hold some 90,000 clones, with roughly 90% observed a single time. This clonotype was obtained from an adult woman with latent tuberculosis. The sequencing input was CD1b-GMM tetramer-negative cells sorted from PBMCs. The gene calls are TRBV2 and TRBJ1-6, with TRBD1 matching over 8 bases. DNA of the CDR3: TGTGCCAGCAGTGTGTCAGGGGGCTCACCCCTCCACTTT. Its translation is CASSVSGGSPLHF.